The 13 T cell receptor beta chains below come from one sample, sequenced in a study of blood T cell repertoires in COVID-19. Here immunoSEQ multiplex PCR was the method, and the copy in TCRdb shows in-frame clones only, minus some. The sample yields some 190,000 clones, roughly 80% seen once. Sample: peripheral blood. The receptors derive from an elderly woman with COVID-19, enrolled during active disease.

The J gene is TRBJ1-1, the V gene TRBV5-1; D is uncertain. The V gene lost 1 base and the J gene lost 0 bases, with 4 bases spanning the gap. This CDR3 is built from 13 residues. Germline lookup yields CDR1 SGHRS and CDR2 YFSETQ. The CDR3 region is CASSLTVNTEAFF. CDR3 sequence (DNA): TGCGCCAGCAGCTTGACGGTGAACACTGAAGCTTTCTTT.

CDR3 in amino acids: CASSFRTRAPFVQFF. In nucleotides, the CDR3 is TGTGCCAGCAGTTTTAGGACTAGAGCTCCTTTTGTGCAGTTCTTC. The J gene is TRBJ2-1, the V gene TRBV28, with 7 bases aligning to TRBD2. After removal of 3 bases from V and 12 bases from J, the junction contained 14 bases not matched to a gene. Germline V gene sequence: CDR1 MDHEN, CDR2 SYDVKM. The CDR3 runs to 15 residues.

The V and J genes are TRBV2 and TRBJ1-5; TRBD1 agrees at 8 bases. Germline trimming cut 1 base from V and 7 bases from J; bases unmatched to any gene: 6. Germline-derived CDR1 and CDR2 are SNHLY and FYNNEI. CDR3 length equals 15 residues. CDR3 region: CASSEGIPGGQPQHF. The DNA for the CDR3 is TGTGCCAGCAGTGAAGGGATCCCAGGGGGCCAGCCCCAGCATTTT.

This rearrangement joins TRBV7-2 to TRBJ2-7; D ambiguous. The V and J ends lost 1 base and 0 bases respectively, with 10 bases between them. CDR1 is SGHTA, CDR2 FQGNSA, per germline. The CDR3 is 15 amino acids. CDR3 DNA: TGTGCCAGCAGCTTAGTGCCCCGGAGCTCCTACGAGCAGTACTTC. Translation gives CASSLVPRSSYEQYF.

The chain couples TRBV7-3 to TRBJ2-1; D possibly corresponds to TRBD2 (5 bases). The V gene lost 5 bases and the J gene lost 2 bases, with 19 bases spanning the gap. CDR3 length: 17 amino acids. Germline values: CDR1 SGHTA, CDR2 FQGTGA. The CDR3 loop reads CASSRMSGRATYNEQFF. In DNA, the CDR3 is TGTGCCAGCAGCCGAATGAGTGGGCGGGCAACCTACAATGAGCAGTTCTTC.

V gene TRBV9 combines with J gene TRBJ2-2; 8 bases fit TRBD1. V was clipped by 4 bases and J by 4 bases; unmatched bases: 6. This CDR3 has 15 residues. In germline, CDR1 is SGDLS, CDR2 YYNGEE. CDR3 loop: CASSTGQGGTGELFF. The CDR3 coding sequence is TGTGCCAGCAGCACAGGACAGGGCGGCACCGGGGAGCTGTTTTTT. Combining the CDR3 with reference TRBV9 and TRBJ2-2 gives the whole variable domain DSGVTQTPKHLITATGQRVTLRCSPRSGDLSVYWYQQSLDQGLQFLIQYYNGEERAKGNILERFSAQQFPDLHSELNLSSLELGDSALYFCASSTGQGGTGELFFGEGSRLTVL.

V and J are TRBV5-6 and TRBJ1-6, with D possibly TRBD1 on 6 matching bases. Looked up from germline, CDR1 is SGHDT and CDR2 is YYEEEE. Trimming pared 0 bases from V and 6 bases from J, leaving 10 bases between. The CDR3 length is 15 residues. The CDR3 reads CASSLGAGANSPLHF. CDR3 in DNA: TGTGCCAGCAGCTTGGGGGCAGGGGCTAATTCACCCCTCCACTTT.

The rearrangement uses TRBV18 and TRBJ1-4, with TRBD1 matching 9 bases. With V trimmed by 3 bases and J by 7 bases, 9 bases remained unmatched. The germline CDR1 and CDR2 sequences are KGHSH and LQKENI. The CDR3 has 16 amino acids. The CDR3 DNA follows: TGTGCCAGCTCACCGCTAGGCGGACAGGGGATTGAAAAACTGTTTTTT. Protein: CASSPLGGQGIEKLFF.

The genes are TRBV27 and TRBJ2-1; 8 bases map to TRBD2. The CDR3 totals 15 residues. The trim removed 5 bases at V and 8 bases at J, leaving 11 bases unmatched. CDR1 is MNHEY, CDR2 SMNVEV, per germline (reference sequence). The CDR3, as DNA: TGTGCCAGCAGTCCCCAAGGACTAGCAGTCGATGAGCAGTTCTTC. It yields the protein CASSPQGLAVDEQFF.

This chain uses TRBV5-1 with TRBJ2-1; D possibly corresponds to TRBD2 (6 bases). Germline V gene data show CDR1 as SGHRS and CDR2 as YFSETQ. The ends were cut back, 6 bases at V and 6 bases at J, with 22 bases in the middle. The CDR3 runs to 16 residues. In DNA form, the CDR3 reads TGCGCCAGCAACCCTCAAGGGACTCGGGCTTCCAATGAGCAGTTCTTC. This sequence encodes CASNPQGTRASNEQFF.

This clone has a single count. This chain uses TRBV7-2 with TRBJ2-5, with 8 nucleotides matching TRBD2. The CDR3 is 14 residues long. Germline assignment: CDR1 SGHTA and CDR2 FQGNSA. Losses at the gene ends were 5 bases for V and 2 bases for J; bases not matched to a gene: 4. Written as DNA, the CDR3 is TGTGCCAGCAGCGAAACTAGCGGTCAAGAGACCCAGTACTTC. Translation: CASSETSGQETQYF.

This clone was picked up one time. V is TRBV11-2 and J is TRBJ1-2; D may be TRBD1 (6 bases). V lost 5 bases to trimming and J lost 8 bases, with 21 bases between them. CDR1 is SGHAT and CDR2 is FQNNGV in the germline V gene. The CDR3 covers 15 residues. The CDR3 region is CASSAGVRPPFGYTF. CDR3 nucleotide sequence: TGTGCCAGCAGCGCAGGGGTCCGTCCTCCCTTCGGCTACACCTTC.

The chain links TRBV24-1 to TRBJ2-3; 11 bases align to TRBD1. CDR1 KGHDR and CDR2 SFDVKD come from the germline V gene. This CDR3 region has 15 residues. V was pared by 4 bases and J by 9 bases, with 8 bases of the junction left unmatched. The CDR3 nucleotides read TGTGCCACCAGTGACCCCGGACAGGGGGCGGACACGCAGTATTTT. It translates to CATSDPGQGADTQYF.